The present T cell receptor beta chain was sequenced within a study of T-cell reconstitution after alpha-beta-depleted transplantation in children. Study-level findings and limits: From surviving recipient T cells and thymic progenitors came the high day-60 TCRbeta diversity observed in some patients. From newly produced T cells came most of the T-cell counts and diversity one year after transplant. By about two months after transplant, alpha-beta T cells reportedly arose from several hundred graft clones that had expanded.

On this clonotype itself: Its antigen is as yet unknown.

V was trimmed by 4 bases and J by 3 bases, leaving 15 bases between them. The CDR3 is 14 amino acids. Germline V gene sequence: CDR1 SQVTM, CDR2 ANQGSEA. A library of TCRbeta sequences, prepared with unique molecular identifiers, was generated. A single record per CDR3 protein comes from TCRdb applying MiXCR to the PCR reads. The data hold 300,000 to 350,000 distinct CDR3 sequences, with 15% to 20% observed a single time. The V call is TRBV29-1, the J call TRBJ2-5, with D possibly being TRBD2 (5 bases). This TCR derives from a male patient between 2 and 10 years old who had a stem cell transplant for acute lymphoblastic leukemia, so the T cells may come from the graft donor. Source: PBMCs, mostly from graft donor cells, taken 360 days after TCRalphabeta/CD19-depleted stem cell transplant. The CDR3: CSVARRTAKETQYF. As DNA, the CDR3 is TGCAGCGTTGCACGGCGGACTGCTAAAGAGACCCAGTACTTC. Filled out from reference TRBV29-1 and TRBJ2-5, the complete variable domain reads SAVISQKPSRDICQRGTSLTIQCQVDSQVTMMFWYRQQPGQSLTLIATANQGSEATYESGFVIDKFPISRPNLTFSTLTVSNMSPEDSSIYLCSVARRTAKETQYFGPGTRLLVL.